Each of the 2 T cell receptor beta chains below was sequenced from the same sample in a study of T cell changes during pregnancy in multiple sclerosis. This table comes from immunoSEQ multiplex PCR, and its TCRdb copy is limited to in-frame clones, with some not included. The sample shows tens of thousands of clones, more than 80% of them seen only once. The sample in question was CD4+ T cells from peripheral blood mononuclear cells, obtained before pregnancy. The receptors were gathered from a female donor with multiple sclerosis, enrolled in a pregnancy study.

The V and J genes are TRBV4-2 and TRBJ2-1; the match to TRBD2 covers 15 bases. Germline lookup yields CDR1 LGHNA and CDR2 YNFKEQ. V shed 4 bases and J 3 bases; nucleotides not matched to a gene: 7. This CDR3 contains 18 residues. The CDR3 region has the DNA TGTGCCAGCAGCCCGGGACTAGCGGGGGGCCCAATCTACAATGAGCAGTTCTTC. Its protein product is CASSPGLAGGPIYNEQFF.

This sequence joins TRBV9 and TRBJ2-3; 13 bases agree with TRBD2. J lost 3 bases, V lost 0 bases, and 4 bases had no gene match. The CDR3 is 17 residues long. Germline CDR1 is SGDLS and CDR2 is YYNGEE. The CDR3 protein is CASSVGTSGGLTDTQYF. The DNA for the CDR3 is TGTGCCAGCAGCGTAGGGACTAGCGGGGGTCTAACAGATACGCAGTATTTT.